This T cell receptor (beta chain) appears in the sequencing data of a study of shared clonotypes between healthy human individuals. This CDR3 has 15 amino acids. The V end lost 6 bases, the J end lost 2 bases, and 13 bases lay between the germline ends. CDR1 and CDR2 (germline): MDHEN, SYDVKM. Measured with immunoSEQ multiplex PCR; TCRdb has only the in-frame clones, and not every one. The sample lists 400,000 to 500,000 clones, 75% to 85% seen once, with over 10% in the top ten. V gene TRBV28 combines with J gene TRBJ2-2; unclear D gene. The receptor was isolated from a middle-aged woman in good health. Some clones in this sample may be carry-over from other donors' samples. Sequenced sample: PBMCs. The CDR3 sequence is CASRRAGGNTGELFF. CDR3 nucleotides: TGTGCCAGCAGAAGGGCAGGCGGAAACACCGGGGAGCTGTTTTTT.